The clone carrying this T cell receptor (beta chain) was observed many times. The antigen remains undetermined. Each CDR3 protein is one row after TCRdb ran MiXCR on the 5' RACE reads. The table has over 50,000 distinct CDR3 sequences, around 3.4% seen once. The data were obtained in a study of neurological immune-mediated disorders. Per germline, CDR1 MNHNY and CDR2 SVGAGI (reference sequence). V was clipped by 2 bases and J by 8 bases, with 9 bases between them. The length of the CDR3 is 12 residues. Study-level findings and limits: In HTLV-1-associated myelopathy, TCR clonal expansion was greatest, and in multiple sclerosis it was least, below healthy controls.

Material: PBMCs. This clonotype was obtained from a man aged 35 to 55 with multiple sclerosis. The rearrangement links TRBV6-6 to TRBJ1-1; no clear D. The CDR3 region is CASSYGSREAFF. For the CDR3, the DNA is TGTGCCAGCAGTTACGGGAGTAGAGAAGCTTTCTTT.